These 31 T cell receptor beta chains originate from one sample sequenced in a study of cytomegalovirus exposure and HLA in healthy donors. The PCR was carried out with 60 Vbeta primers and 13 Jbeta primers. TCRdb keeps only in-frame clones here, not all; method: immunoSEQ multiplex PCR. The sample yields roughly 110,000 clones, roughly 82% seen once. The source material was PBMCs. The source of these receptors is a male donor in good health and CMV-seronegative.

The V and J genes are TRBV29-1 and TRBJ2-7, with D perhaps matching TRBD2 (6 bases). CDR1 and CDR2 (germline): SQVTM, ANQGSEA. Trimming took off 6 bases at V and 0 bases at J, with 12 bases between the two ends. CDR3 size: 13 residues. CDR3 coding DNA: TGCAGCGTCGGCCGGGGGAACTCCTACGAGCAGTACTTC. Its translation is CSVGRGNSYEQYF.

The rearrangement links TRBV28 to TRBJ2-5; D perhaps matches TRBD2 (6 bases). The length of the CDR3 is 15 residues. V lost 5 bases, J lost 9 bases, and 22 bases lay in between. Per the germline V gene, CDR1 is MDHEN and CDR2 is SYDVKM. CDR3 nucleotide sequence: TGTGCCAGCAGTCCGCCGGGTAGCGGATTTCGGGCCCAGTACTTC. Protein product: CASSPPGSGFRAQYF.

Here the CDR3 DNA reads TGTGCCAGCAGGCCAACCACACAGGGTATGGGGACCCAGTACTTC. Translated: CASRPTTQGMGTQYF. The chain uses TRBV6-5 and TRBJ2-5; possibly TRBD1 for D (6 bases). V was cut by 6 bases and J by 7 bases, with 21 bases left in between. The CDR3 consists of 15 residues. Germline CDR1 is MNHEY and CDR2 is SVGAGI.

A remark on this clone: One end of the junction varies from germline; a read error may be responsible. V and J are TRBV28 and TRBJ2-7, with 9 positions matching TRBD2. This CDR3 comprises 12 residues. Germline loops: CDR1 MDHEN, CDR2 SYDVKM. In DNA, the CDR3 is TGTGCCAGCAGTTCCGAGGCCGGGACTAGCAACTTC. Protein product: CASSSEAGTSNF.

This chain connects TRBV28 to TRBJ2-5; TRBD2 agrees at 8 bases. Germline lookup yields CDR1 MDHEN and CDR2 SYDVKM. J was trimmed by 2 bases and V by 6 bases; bases with no gene match: 8. This CDR3 comprises 15 residues. CDR3 coding DNA: TGTGCCAGCAGAACCCCGGGGGGGGGACAAGAGACCCAGTACTTC. This codes for CASRTPGGGQETQYF.

The chain has TRBV7-8 and TRBJ2-3; unclear D gene. V shed 5 bases and J shed 0 bases, with 6 bases lying between them. CDR1 is SGHVS, CDR2 FQNEAQ, per germline. The CDR3 has 13 residues. CDR3 region: CASSTQSTDTQYF. The DNA for the CDR3 is TGTGCCAGCAGCACCCAGAGCACAGATACGCAGTATTTT.

This clone was picked up a small number of times. This sequence joins TRBV27 and TRBJ2-1; 9 bases agree with TRBD2. Germline V lookup: CDR1 MNHEY, CDR2 SMNVEV (reference sequence). V was clipped by 3 bases and J by 4 bases; unmatched bases: 7. The length of the CDR3 is 16 residues. CDR3 coding DNA: TGTGCCAGCAGTTTTCTCAGACTAGCGGATTACAATGAGCAGTTCTTC. Translating it yields CASSFLRLADYNEQFF.

The CDR3 protein is CASRRGLAGIDTQYF. The CDR3 coding sequence is TGTGCCAGTAGGAGGGGACTAGCGGGAATAGATACGCAGTATTTT. V and J are TRBV19 and TRBJ2-3; 13 bases are shared with TRBD2. The CDR3 totals 15 residues. V shed 6 bases, J shed 5 bases, and the junction held 5 bases outside the gene matches. CDR1 LNHDA and CDR2 SQIVND come from the germline V gene (reference sequence). Combining the CDR3 with reference TRBV19 and TRBJ2-3 gives the whole variable domain DGGITQSPKYLFRKEGQNVTLSCEQNLNHDAMYWYRQDPGQGLRLIYYSQIVNDFQKGDIAEGYSVSREKKESFPLTVTSAQKNPTAFYLCASRRGLAGIDTQYFGPGTRLTVL.

This clone was seen just once. The rearrangement links TRBV4-1 to TRBJ1-2; possibly TRBD1 for D (6 bases). The CDR3 is 15 amino acids. Germline V gene sequence: CDR1 MGHRA, CDR2 YSYEKL. V lost 1 base and J 2 bases, leaving 11 bases between the germline ends. CDR3 DNA sequence: TGCGCCAGCAGCCAAGGGTTCGGACAGAACTATGGCTACACCTTC. It specifies CASSQGFGQNYGYTF.

This clone was observed a handful of times. The chain carries TRBV29-1 and TRBJ2-7; 8 bases line up with TRBD1. CDR3 size: 12 residues. The germline V gene has CDR1 SQVTM and CDR2 ANQGSEA. With 6 bases clipped from V and 3 bases from J, the junction kept 4 bases outside the gene matches. CDR3 amino acids: CSVRGRVYEQYF. CDR3 DNA sequence: TGCAGCGTCAGGGGGCGCGTCTACGAGCAGTACTTC.

The chain uses TRBV13 and TRBJ1-1, with a weak D call TRBD1 (5 bases). The germline CDR1 and CDR2 sequences are PRHDT and FYEKMQ (reference sequence). V gave up 4 bases and J gave up 0 bases, with 12 bases separating them. The CDR3 covers 15 residues. The CDR3 bases are TGTGCCAGCAGCTCTGGGGGGTACATGAACACTGAAGCTTTCTTT. Its translation is CASSSGGYMNTEAFF.

The V call is TRBV27, the J call TRBJ2-7; 10 bases agree with TRBD2. V gave up 4 bases and J gave up 5 bases; unmatched junction bases: 11. The CDR3 totals 16 residues. Germline V CDR1 and CDR2: MNHEY, SMNVEV (reference sequence). The CDR3 reads CASSSLPSGSVHEQYF. In DNA form, the CDR3 reads TGTGCCAGCAGTTCCCTACCTAGCGGGAGCGTCCACGAGCAGTACTTC.

This clone was seen a single time. CDR3 DNA sequence: TGCGCCAGCAGCTTCGGGGAGGGGAGGGGCACTGAAGCTTTCTTT. Translating gives CASSFGEGRGTEAFF. V is TRBV5-1 and J is TRBJ1-1; tentatively, D is TRBD1 (5 bases). V was trimmed by 2 bases and J by 4 bases, leaving 15 bases between them. There are 15 residues in the CDR3. The germline V gene encodes CDR1 SGHRS and CDR2 YFSETQ.

This clone showed up just once. This chain connects TRBV29-1 to TRBJ2-2; maybe TRBD1 (5 bases). Germline V gene data show CDR1 as SQVTM and CDR2 as ANQGSEA. The CDR3 covers 13 residues. The ends were cut back, 2 bases at V and 1 base at J, with 5 bases in the middle. This CDR3 is CSVEQGNTGELFF. CDR3 coding DNA: TGCAGCGTTGAACAGGGGAACACCGGGGAGCTGTTTTTT.

The rearrangement joins TRBV18 to TRBJ2-3, with a weak D call TRBD1 (6 bases). This CDR3 has 16 amino acids. V was trimmed by 4 bases and J by 4 bases, leaving 18 bases between them. From germline, CDR1 is KGHSH and CDR2 LQKENI. DNA for the CDR3: TGTGCCAGCTCACGTCCGGGACATCGGGGAGCAGATACGCAGTATTTT. Translation: CASSRPGHRGADTQYF.

This chain's CDR3 is CAWEPGLQPYEQYF. CDR3 nucleotides: TGTGCCTGGGAGCCGGGACTGCAACCGTACGAGCAGTACTTC. This sequence joins TRBV30 and TRBJ2-7; D may be TRBD2 (6 bases). The CDR3 runs 14 residues. Germline V gene sequence: CDR1 GTSNPN, CDR2 SVGIG (reference sequence). Trimming removed 5 bases at V and 4 bases at J, with 18 bases between.

V usage is TRBV7-9 and J usage is TRBJ2-1; 8 nucleotides align to TRBD1. CDR3 length: 16 amino acids. Germline CDR1 reads SEHNR; CDR2 reads FQNEAQ (reference sequence). V was pared by 1 base and J by 4 bases, with 6 bases of the junction left unmatched. The CDR3 nucleotides are TGTGCCAGCAGCTTAGTGGACAGGGCACTGTACAATGAGCAGTTCTTC. Residues: CASSLVDRALYNEQFF.

The chain combines TRBV7-8 with TRBJ2-1; 8 bases align to TRBD2. In germline, CDR1 is SGHVS, CDR2 FQNEAQ. The CDR3 consists of 15 residues. V lost 5 bases to trimming and J lost 8 bases; unmatched junction nucleotides: 11. CDR3 DNA sequence: TGTGCCAGCAGCCCGAGGACTAGCTCAGGCGATGAGCAGTTCTTC. It specifies CASSPRTSSGDEQFF. Full variable domain (remainder filled in from reference TRBV7-8 and TRBJ2-1): GAGVSQSPRYKVAKRGQDVALRCDPISGHVSLFWYQQALGQGPEFLTYFQNEAQLDKSGLPSDRFFAERPEGSVSTLKIQRTQQEDSAVYLCASSPRTSSGDEQFFGPGTRLTVL.

The chain uses TRBV15 and TRBJ1-5; TRBD1 is a possible D gene (6 bases). V was clipped by 0 bases and J by 6 bases, with 12 bases between them. CDR3 length: 15 amino acids. Germline assignment: CDR1 LNHNV and CDR2 YYDKDF (reference sequence). The CDR3 is CATSRDGGARQPQHF. The DNA for the CDR3 is TGTGCCACCAGCAGAGATGGGGGGGCGCGTCAGCCCCAGCATTTT.

The chain employs TRBV5-1 and TRBJ2-5; D gene ambiguous. The DNA end is a closer match to TRBJ2-7, so the J assignment may be wrong. CDR1 SGHRS and CDR2 YFSETQ come from the germline V gene. The CDR3 totals 13 residues. The CDR3 DNA reads TGCGCCAGCAGCGTAGCCTTCTCCTACGAGCAGTACTTC. It yields the protein CASSVAFSYEQYF.

This clone was recorded a few times. The chain joins TRBV5-6 to TRBJ2-5; possible D gene TRBD1, 6 bases. Germline V CDR1 and CDR2: SGHDT, YYEEEE. The CDR3 has 15 amino acids. Between the trimmed V and J ends, which lost 4 bases and 8 bases, there was a span of 21 bases. The CDR3 sequence: CASSPNGGGIGTQYF. The CDR3 DNA follows: TGTGCCAGCAGCCCGAACGGTGGGGGCATAGGTACCCAGTACTTC.

The V and J genes are TRBV4-2 and TRBJ2-7; 11 nucleotides match TRBD1. The CDR3 totals 16 residues. Germline V gene sequence: CDR1 LGHNA, CDR2 YNFKEQ. After removal of 4 bases from V and 5 bases from J, the junction contained 10 bases not matched to a gene. CDR3 bases: TGTGCCAGCAGCCTAACCCTAGGACAGGGGGCCGACGAGCAGTACTTC. Encoded protein: CASSLTLGQGADEQYF.

V gene TRBV19 combines with J gene TRBJ1-5; 9 bases fit TRBD1. The V and J ends lost 3 bases and 0 bases, in that order; junction bases with no gene match: 9. Germline lookup yields CDR1 LNHDA and CDR2 SQIVND (reference sequence). This CDR3 region has 18 residues. The CDR3: CASSMYGTGRLSNQPQHF. The CDR3 bases are TGTGCCAGTAGTATGTATGGGACAGGGAGGCTTAGCAATCAGCCCCAGCATTTT. Variable domain in full (rest from reference TRBV19 and TRBJ1-5): DGGITQSPKYLFRKEGQNVTLSCEQNLNHDAMYWYRQDPGQGLRLIYYSQIVNDFQKGDIAEGYSVSREKKESFPLTVTSAQKNPTAFYLCASSMYGTGRLSNQPQHFGDGTRLSIL.

The CDR3 here is CASSVEGRAGERAFF. The CDR3, as DNA: TGTGCCAGCAGCGTAGAGGGCCGGGCAGGGGAACGAGCTTTCTTT. This sequence joins TRBV9 and TRBJ1-1; maybe TRBD1 (6 bases). CDR1 and CDR2 from the germline V gene are SGDLS and YYNGEE. Trimming cost V 0 bases and J 10 bases, with 19 bases left between them. This CDR3 contains 15 residues.

This chain links TRBV15 with TRBJ2-6, with D maybe TRBD1 (6 bases). The CDR3 length is 17 residues. V was pared by 5 bases and J by 0 bases, with 14 bases between. Germline V gene lookup returns CDR1 LNHNV and CDR2 YYDKDF (reference sequence). As DNA, the CDR3 is TGTGCCACCAGCCAAGACAGGATCCGCTCTGGGGCCAACGTCCTGACTTTC. The encoded protein is CATSQDRIRSGANVLTF.

The CDR3 DNA follows: TGTGCCAGCCGCGGTAGCTCCTACGAGCAGTACTTC. Translated: CASRGSSYEQYF. J is TRBJ2-7 and V is TRBV6-1; D is undetermined. Trimming stripped 8 bases from V and 0 bases from J, with 8 bases between. This CDR3 comprises 12 residues. Germline CDR1 and CDR2: MNHNS and SASEGT.

The genes are TRBV2 and TRBJ2-7; tentative D call: TRBD1 (6 bases). From germline, CDR1 is SNHLY and CDR2 FYNNEI. There are 15 residues in the CDR3. With 0 bases removed from V and 2 bases from J, the gap between germline ends came to 11 bases. The CDR3 here is CASSEARGSAYEQYF. DNA of the CDR3: TGTGCCAGCAGTGAAGCTAGGGGGAGCGCCTACGAGCAGTACTTC.

This rearrangement joins TRBV28 to TRBJ1-2; 12 nucleotides match TRBD1. The J segment lost 6 bases and the V segment lost 6 bases, leaving 17 bases of the junction unmatched. Germline V lookup: CDR1 MDHEN, CDR2 SYDVKM. The CDR3 has 18 residues. The CDR3 DNA reads TGTGCCAGCAGCCCAACTTTTATCCGGGACAGGGGGCAAGATGGCTACACCTTC. Translating gives CASSPTFIRDRGQDGYTF.

The CDR3 sequence: CASSSIRDRALANYGYTF. Here the CDR3 DNA reads TGTGCCAGCAGCTCAATCCGGGACAGGGCGCTAGCTAACTATGGCTACACCTTC. The V call is TRBV11-2, the J call TRBJ1-2; 9 bases line up with TRBD1. CDR1 and CDR2 from the germline V gene are SGHAT and FQNNGV. The CDR3 runs 18 residues. Germline trimming cut 4 bases from V and 0 bases from J; bases unmatched to any gene: 12.

V and J are TRBV2 and TRBJ2-7; D is possibly TRBD1 (5 bases). The CDR3 runs 13 residues. The V gene's germline CDR1 is SNHLY and CDR2 FYNNEI. The V and J ends lost 4 bases and 3 bases respectively, with 10 bases between them. The CDR3 nucleotides read TGTGCCAGCAGTGCTGACAGACTCTACGAGCAGTACTTC. It yields the protein CASSADRLYEQYF.

This clone appeared once. CDR3 sequence (DNA): TGCAGCGTTGGTATGGTGGGAGTGGAAACCGGATACGAGCAGTACTTC. Residues: CSVGMVGVETGYEQYF. The chain carries TRBV29-1 and TRBJ2-7; possibly TRBD2 for D (5 bases). This CDR3 is 16 amino acids long. Trimming left V 4 bases short and J 4 bases short, with 23 bases between. The germline CDR1 and CDR2 sequences are SQVTM and ANQGSEA.